The rows below give T cell receptor beta chains drawn from one sample of a study of cytomegalovirus exposure and HLA in healthy donors. Clones were read by immunoSEQ multiplex PCR, and TCRdb kept only the in-frame ones, dropping some. The table counts about 62,000 clones; around 5.3% lies in the top ten. What was sequenced was PBMCs. Receptor source: a man between 25 and 39 years old in good health and CMV-seropositive. The CDR3 runs from the conserved cysteine through the conserved F or W. The order of the fields is J gene, V gene, CDR3 protein.

>TRBJ1-2|TRBV27
CASSDGQGASNYGYTF
>TRBJ1-2|TRBV6-4
CASSAGQSYGYTF
>TRBJ2-1|TRBV27
CASTRGQGYNEQFF
>TRBJ1-2|TRBV4-2
CASSQEYRGSNYGYTF
>TRBJ1-1|TRBV19
CASSTGRELNTEAFF
>TRBJ1-5|TRBV28
CASSWAMEHGGVNQPQHF
>TRBJ1-1|TRBV18
CASSQTEADTEAFF
>TRBJ2-2|TRBV7-2
CASSWGDSGELFF
>TRBJ2-1|TRBV11-2
CASSLGQANHNEQFF
>TRBJ2-2|TRBV7-3
CASSSGTGELFF
>TRBJ1-1|TRBV5-6
CASSLQGYGDTEAFF
>TRBJ2-1|TRBV10-3
CAIRREANEQFF
>TRBJ2-3|TRBV6-6
CASRYRGLTDTQYF
>TRBJ1-4|TRBV6-5
CASRRQYNEKLFF
>TRBJ1-2|TRBV4-1
CASSQGGRTGDGYTF
>TRBJ2-5|TRBV6-5
CASSLGDSQETQYF
>TRBJ2-5|TRBV29-1
CSVVRMVAGETQYF
>TRBJ2-5|TRBV19
CASSIDRDRRETQYF
>TRBJ1-4|TRBV9
CASSVEGFNEKLFF
>TRBJ1-2|TRBV20-1
CSSGTAYGYTF
>TRBJ2-5|TRBV29-1
CSVEVWREGWEETQYF
>TRBJ2-7|TRBV6-1
CASTPIETTYEQYF
>TRBJ2-2|TRBV5-1
CASRQGASTGELFF
>TRBJ2-2|TRBV5-1
CASSPGLAGLAGELFF
>TRBJ2-7|TRBV7-2
CASSLYREGYEQYF
>TRBJ2-1|TRBV5-4
CASSLGGGSYNEQFF
>TRBJ2-4|TRBV9
CASSVGADLKNIQYF
>TRBJ1-2|TRBV4-1
CASSQVGHGDSHYGYTF
>TRBJ2-3|TRBV6-5
CASSYASWGTTDTQYF
>TRBJ2-3|TRBV6-5
CASSFFPRQGPDTQYF
>TRBJ2-1|TRBV10-3
CAISESWSSYNEQFF
>TRBJ2-3|TRBV9
CASSPMDWDTDTQYF
>TRBJ1-1|TRBV18
CASSEGEARKNTEAFF